This T cell receptor beta chain was captured in a study of shared clonotypes between healthy human individuals (dated by TCRdb to 2020 to 2021). With regard to the full study: A few men and a couple of women, aged 18 to 49 years, made up the cohort. To estimate repertoire size and how much clonotypes are shared between individuals, the study performed deep sequencing of blood TCR repertoires from 4 to 6 healthy adults. Libraries were prepared and TCR repertoires were sequenced by different laboratories using diverse techniques, in order to increase sequencing depth and limit assay-specific biases. Per donor, leukapheresis produced somewhere between about 0.94 and 9.5 billion PBMCs. Broader findings and caveats from the paper: Sampling was restricted to blood, and TCR repertoires in tissue are likely to differ from TCR repertoires in blood. Pairwise subsampling led to the expectation that sequencing depth would affect the degree of clonotype sharing among donors. The small number of donors limited the genetic and exposure-history diversity represented.

Reading the germline V gene gives CDR1 SQVTM and CDR2 ANQGSEA. V is pruned by 6 bases and J by 5 bases, leaving 9 bases of the junction without a gene match. Including cysteine and phenylalanine, the CDR3 has 15 amino acids. The sequence is cut down to CDR3 DNA, 45 bases in frame from base 1. With regard to this clone: No antigen is known for it. No much larger clone is present one base from it, and per-base qualities are unavailable.

TCR CDR3 regions were amplified from genomic DNA by multiplex PCR using the deep immunoSEQ assay. Genomic DNA extracted from each cell subset was distributed evenly over all wells of several immunoSEQ 96-well plates, and each plate served as one replicate. For unsorted PBMC, about 270 ng of genomic DNA, equivalent to around 30,000 T cell genomes, went into each replicate PCR. Unsorted PBMC genomic DNA was sequenced across ten immunoSEQ deep assay plates. Purified libraries were quantified with a Qubit 3.0 fluorometer, sized on a Bioanalyzer 2100, and re-quantified with the KAPA Library Quantification kit. A separate single-read 150-cycle Illumina NextSeq 550 flow cell was used to sequence each immunoSEQ 96-well plate. For the original study's pipeline: Because only junctional sequences without quality scores were contained in the immunoSEQ output, filtering matching that applied to full-length reads could not be performed. To assign V/J genes and CDR3, sequences were annotated against IMGT germline references using PyIR, a Python wrapper for IgBLAST v1.9. Any read was removed if the V/J assignment was weak (E-value above 1e-6), the CDR3 was missing, or the read contained stop codons, out-of-frame junctions, or ambiguous translated residues. V3J clonotypes were defined as sequences sharing an identical inferred V gene, J gene, and CDR3 amino acid sequence. The percentage overlap between two repertoires was calculated by dividing the number of shared unique clonotypes by the size of the smaller repertoire. Three approaches were used to assess repertoire richness: RTK rarefaction, the Chao1 estimator, and Recon v2.1 estimates of unobserved clonotypes. TCRdb limited this immuneACCESS table to in-frame rearrangements with V and J called. A share of clones is missing; checked studies link under half to unresolved V genes, and the rest is unexplained. V, J and clone size reflect that table, while D and trimming were determined from the DNA. This sample comprises 450,000 to 500,000 clones, 79% of them detected only once. The top ten clonotypes cover 9.5% to 15% of the sample.

Healthy HIV-negative adults with no recently reported acute infections or vaccinations were included as donors. Every donor was a Caucasian adult residing in Nashville, Tennessee, USA. For unsorted samples, tens of millions of PBMCs were counted, and genomic DNA was extracted using the QIAamp DNA Blood Mini kit. Blood was obtained by leukapheresis, after which PBMCs were separated by Ficoll-Histopaque density gradient centrifugation and cryopreserved in liquid nitrogen vapor phase. The source is a woman in her thirties or forties in good health. Some clones in this sample may be carry-over from other donors' samples. The sequence is built from TRBV29-1 and TRBJ2-3; 12 central nucleotides agree with TRBD2. The specimen was PBMCs. This receptor has the CDR3 CSVTPLAGGGDTQYF. The DNA is as follows: TGCAGCGTCACCCCCCTAGCGGGAGGGGGAGATACGCAGTATTTT.